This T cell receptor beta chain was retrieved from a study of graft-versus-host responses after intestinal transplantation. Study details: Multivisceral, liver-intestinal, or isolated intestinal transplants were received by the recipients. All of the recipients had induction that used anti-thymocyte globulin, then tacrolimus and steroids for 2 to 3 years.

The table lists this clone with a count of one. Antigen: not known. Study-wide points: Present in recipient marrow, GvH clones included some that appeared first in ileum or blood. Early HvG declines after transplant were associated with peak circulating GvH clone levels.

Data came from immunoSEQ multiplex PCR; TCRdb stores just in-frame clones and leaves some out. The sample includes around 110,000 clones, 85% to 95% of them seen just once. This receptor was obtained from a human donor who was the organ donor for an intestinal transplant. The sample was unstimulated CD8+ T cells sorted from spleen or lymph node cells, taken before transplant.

CDR3 protein: CASSLLISNEKLFF. The CDR3 nucleotides are TGTGCCAGCAGTTTATTGATATCTAATGAAAAACTGTTTTTT. The V and J genes are TRBV28 and TRBJ1-4; D is uncertain. The CDR3 runs to 14 residues. With 1 base removed from V and 3 bases from J, the gap between germline ends came to 6 bases. Germline CDR1 is MDHEN and CDR2 is SYDVKM.